This T cell receptor beta chain is from a study of blood T cell repertoires in COVID-19. Trimming left V 7 bases short and J 0 bases short, with 7 bases between. CDR3 length equals 13 residues. Germline CDR1 and CDR2: SNHLY and FYNNEI. Comments on this clone: This specimen includes other DNA sequences encoding the same CDR3.

Data came from immunoSEQ multiplex PCR; TCRdb stores just in-frame clones and leaves some out. The sample yields roughly 150,000 clones, just under 85% seen once. This clonotype was sampled from a woman of 80 years or more with COVID-19, enrolled during active disease. The chain links TRBV2 to TRBJ1-5; D unclear. What was sequenced was peripheral blood. CDR3 sequence reads: CASKRDSNQPQHF. The CDR3 DNA follows: TGTGCCAGCAAGCGGGATAGCAATCAGCCCCAGCATTTT.